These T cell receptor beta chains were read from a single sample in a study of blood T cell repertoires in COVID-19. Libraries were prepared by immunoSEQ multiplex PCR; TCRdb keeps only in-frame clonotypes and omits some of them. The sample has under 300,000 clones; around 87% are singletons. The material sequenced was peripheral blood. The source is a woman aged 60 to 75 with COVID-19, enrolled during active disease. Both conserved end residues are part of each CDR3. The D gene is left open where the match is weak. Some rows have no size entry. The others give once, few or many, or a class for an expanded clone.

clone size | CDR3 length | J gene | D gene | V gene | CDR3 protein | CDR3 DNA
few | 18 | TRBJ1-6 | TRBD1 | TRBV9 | CASSVALPQGGSNSPLHF | TGTGCCAGCAGCGTAGCCCTACCACAGGGGGGAAGTAATTCACCCCTCCACTTT
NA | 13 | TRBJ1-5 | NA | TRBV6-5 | CASGRQSNQPQHF | TGTGCCAGCGGGCGTCAGAGCAATCAGCCCCAGCATTTT
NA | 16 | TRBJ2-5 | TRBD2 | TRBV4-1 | CASRPGLAGFRETQYF | TGCGCCAGCAGGCCCGGACTAGCGGGGTTTCGCGAGACCCAGTACTTC
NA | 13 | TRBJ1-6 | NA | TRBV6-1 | CASSEPGYSPLHF | TGTGCCAGCAGTGAGCCAGGTTACTCACCCCTCCACTTT
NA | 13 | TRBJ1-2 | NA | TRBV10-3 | CAIRGQFLYGYTF | TGTGCCATCAGGGGGCAGTTTCTCTATGGCTACACCTTC
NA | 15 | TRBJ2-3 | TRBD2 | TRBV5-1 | CASSQRGARKDTQYF | TGCGCCAGCAGCCAGCGGGGGGCCCGGAAAGATACGCAGTATTTT
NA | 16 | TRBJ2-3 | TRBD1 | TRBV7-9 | CASSLKGQGPPDTQYF | TGTGCCAGCAGCTTAAAGGGACAGGGGCCCCCAGATACGCAGTATTTT
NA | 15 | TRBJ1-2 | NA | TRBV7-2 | CASSLGWGGRGGYTF | TGTGCCAGCAGCTTAGGGTGGGGAGGTAGAGGTGGCTACACCTTC
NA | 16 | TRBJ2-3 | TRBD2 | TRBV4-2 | CASSQDTSGAYTTQYF | TGTGCCAGCAGCCAAGATACTAGCGGGGCCTACACTACGCAGTATTTT
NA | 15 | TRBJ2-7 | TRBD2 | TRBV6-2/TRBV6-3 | CASSPGTSELNEQYF | TGTGCCAGCAGCCCCGGGACTAGCGAGTTGAACGAGCAGTACTTC
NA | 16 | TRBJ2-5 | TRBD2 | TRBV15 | CATSRSTSGGEETQYF | TGTGCCACCAGCAGAAGTACCTCGGGAGGGGAAGAGACCCAGTACTTC
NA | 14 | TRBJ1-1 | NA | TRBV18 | CASSLAGENTEAFF | TGTGCCAGCTCCCTCGCAGGGGAAAACACTGAAGCTTTCTTT
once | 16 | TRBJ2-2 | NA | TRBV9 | CASTPPGRGDTGELFF | TGTGCCAGCACCCCACCGGGCAGGGGGGACACCGGGGAGCTGTTTTTT
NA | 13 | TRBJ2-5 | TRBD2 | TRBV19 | CASSSGGGETQYF | TGTGCCAGTAGTTCGGGCGGGGGGGAGACCCAGTACTTC
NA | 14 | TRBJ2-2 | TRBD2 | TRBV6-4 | CASSAGGPTGELFF | TGTGCCAGCAGTGCGGGGGGGCCCACCGGGGAGCTGTTTTTT
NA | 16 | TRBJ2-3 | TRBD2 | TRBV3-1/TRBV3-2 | CASSQITSGRTDTQYF | TGTGCCAGCAGCCAAATCACTAGCGGCCGCACAGATACGCAGTATTTT
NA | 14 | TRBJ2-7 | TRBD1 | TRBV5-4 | CASSLEQGAGEQYF | TGTGCCAGCAGCTTGGAACAGGGGGCGGGCGAGCAGTACTTC
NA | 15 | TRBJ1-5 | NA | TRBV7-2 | CASSHQGYSNQPQHF | TGTGCCAGCAGTCATCAGGGGTATAGCAATCAGCCCCAGCATTTT
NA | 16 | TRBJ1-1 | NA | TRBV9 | CASSPRDRIVLTEAFF | TGTGCCAGCAGCCCCCGAGACAGGATCGTGCTCACTGAAGCTTTCTTT
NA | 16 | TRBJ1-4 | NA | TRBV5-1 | CASSFSPGTTGEKLFF | TGCGCCAGCAGCTTTAGCCCCGGGACAACGGGTGAAAAACTGTTTTTT
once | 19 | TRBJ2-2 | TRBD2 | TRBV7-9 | CASSLAIWTSGGATRELFF | TGTGCCAGCAGCTTAGCGATTTGGACTAGCGGGGGGGCGACCCGTGAACTGTTTTTT
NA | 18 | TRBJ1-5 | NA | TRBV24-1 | CATSGVGLGQGRGQPQHF | TGTGCCACCAGTGGAGTGGGATTAGGACAAGGGCGAGGTCAGCCCCAGCATTTT
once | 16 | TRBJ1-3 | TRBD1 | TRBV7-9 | CASSFETGGFGNTIYF | TGTGCCAGCAGCTTCGAGACAGGGGGCTTTGGAAACACCATATATTTT
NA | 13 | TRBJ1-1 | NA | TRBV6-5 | CASSYRGGMGAFF | TGTGCCAGCAGTTACAGGGGAGGTATGGGAGCTTTCTTT
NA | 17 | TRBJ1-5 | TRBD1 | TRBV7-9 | CASSPNRGGGSNQPQHF | TGTGCCAGCAGCCCAAACAGGGGGGGAGGGAGCAATCAGCCCCAGCATTTT
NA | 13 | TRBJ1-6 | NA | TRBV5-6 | CASSKIMNSPLHF | TGTGCCAGCAGCAAAATTATGAATTCACCCCTCCACTTT
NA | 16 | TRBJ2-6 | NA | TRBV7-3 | CASSPSGAGGANVLTF | TGTGCCAGCAGCCCTTCAGGGGCAGGGGGGGCCAACGTCCTGACTTTC